This is a list of T cell receptor beta chains from one sample in a study of cytomegalovirus exposure and HLA in healthy donors. Method: immunoSEQ multiplex PCR; TCRdb's copy keeps in-frame clones and lacks some. The data contain around 120,000 clones, about 75% of them singletons. The source material was PBMCs. Receptors originate from a man in his sixties in good health and CMV-seropositive. CDR3s include the opening cysteine and the closing phenylalanine or tryptophan. Fields, in order: clone size, V gene, J gene, D gene, CDR3 protein, CDR3 DNA. D genes are given only for firm matches. Expanded clones are given a class, and other clones once, few, many or no size at all.

abundance: many; v_gene: TRBV6-1; j_gene: TRBJ1-3; d_gene: .; CDR3aa: CASSEKTVSGNTIYF; CDR3nt: TGTGCCAGCAGTGAAAAGACAGTCTCTGGAAACACCATATATTTT
abundance: few; v_gene: TRBV19; j_gene: TRBJ2-1; d_gene: TRBD2; CDR3aa: CASSSVGGGNEQFF; CDR3nt: TGTGCCAGTAGTAGTGTCGGGGGGGGCAATGAGCAGTTCTTC
abundance: .; v_gene: TRBV28; j_gene: TRBJ1-2; d_gene: TRBD1; CDR3aa: CASSLTGDGYTF; CDR3nt: TGTGCCAGCAGCTTGACAGGGGATGGCTACACCTTC
abundance: few; v_gene: TRBV5-1; j_gene: TRBJ2-2; d_gene: .; CDR3aa: CASSFGGGIGGELFF; CDR3nt: TGCGCCAGCAGCTTTGGAGGCGGGATTGGCGGGGAGCTGTTTTTT
abundance: .; v_gene: TRBV9; j_gene: TRBJ2-3; d_gene: .; CDR3aa: CASSVVGQGDTQYF; CDR3nt: TGTGCCAGCAGCGTAGTAGGGCAGGGAGATACGCAGTATTTT
abundance: once; v_gene: TRBV2; j_gene: TRBJ1-4; d_gene: .; CDR3aa: CASFSGWEKLFF; CDR3nt: TGTGCCAGCTTCAGTGGTTGGGAAAAACTGTTTTTT
abundance: .; v_gene: TRBV30; j_gene: TRBJ1-1; d_gene: .; CDR3aa: CAWSVQANTEAFF; CDR3nt: TGTGCCTGGAGTGTGCAAGCGAACACTGAAGCTTTCTTT
abundance: .; v_gene: TRBV6-6; j_gene: TRBJ1-1; d_gene: .; CDR3aa: CASSYERGRLTEAFF; CDR3nt: TGTGCCAGCAGTTACGAGCGCGGGAGGTTGACTGAAGCTTTCTTT
abundance: .; v_gene: TRBV6-1; j_gene: TRBJ2-5; d_gene: TRBD1; CDR3aa: CASGYRGQWETQYF; CDR3nt: TGTGCCAGCGGCTACAGGGGGCAATGGGAGACCCAGTACTTC
abundance: .; v_gene: TRBV18; j_gene: TRBJ1-3; d_gene: .; CDR3aa: CASSPYGTPGDSGNTIYF; CDR3nt: TGTGCCAGCTCTCCCTATGGCACCCCGGGGGATTCTGGAAACACCATATATTTT
abundance: once; v_gene: TRBV7-9; j_gene: TRBJ2-7; d_gene: TRBD2; CDR3aa: CASSPSGTSVGEQYF; CDR3nt: TGTGCCAGCAGCCCTAGCGGGACTAGCGTCGGCGAGCAGTACTTC
abundance: .; v_gene: TRBV5-1; j_gene: TRBJ2-7; d_gene: TRBD1; CDR3aa: CASSLGQGRLFSAAYEQYF; CDR3nt: TGCGCCAGCAGCCTTGGACAGGGGAGGCTTTTTTCGGCGGCCTACGAGCAGTACTTC
abundance: .; v_gene: TRBV18; j_gene: TRBJ2-2; d_gene: TRBD2; CDR3aa: CASSSTSGVNTGELFF; CDR3nt: TGTGCCAGCTCATCCACTAGCGGGGTGAACACCGGGGAGCTGTTTTTT
abundance: .; v_gene: TRBV6-5; j_gene: TRBJ2-1; d_gene: .; CDR3aa: CASSAGLTPYNEQFF; CDR3nt: TGTGCCAGCAGCGCCGGACTAACTCCCTACAATGAGCAGTTCTTC
abundance: .; v_gene: TRBV2; j_gene: TRBJ1-3; d_gene: .; CDR3aa: CASSEEAGRSGNTIYF; CDR3nt: TGTGCCAGCAGTGAAGAGGCAGGGCGCTCTGGAAACACCATATATTTT
abundance: .; v_gene: TRBV7-9; j_gene: TRBJ2-1; d_gene: .; CDR3aa: CASSRVLGSYNEQFF; CDR3nt: TGTGCCAGCAGCCGTGTATTAGGGAGCTACAATGAGCAGTTCTTC
abundance: .; v_gene: TRBV6-1; j_gene: TRBJ1-5; d_gene: .; CDR3aa: CASNRGSNQPQHF; CDR3nt: TGTGCCAGCAATAGGGGTAGCAATCAGCCCCAGCATTTT
abundance: .; v_gene: TRBV5-4; j_gene: TRBJ2-1; d_gene: .; CDR3aa: CASSADRFSYNEQFF; CDR3nt: TGTGCCAGCAGCGCGGACAGATTCTCCTACAATGAGCAGTTCTTC
abundance: few; v_gene: TRBV6-6; j_gene: TRBJ1-1; d_gene: .; CDR3aa: CASSYSLARTEAFF; CDR3nt: TGTGCCAGCAGTTACTCGTTGGCGAGGACTGAAGCTTTCTTT
abundance: .; v_gene: TRBV5-1; j_gene: TRBJ2-1; d_gene: .; CDR3aa: CASSSLDRSYNEQFF; CDR3nt: TGCGCCAGCAGCTCCCTAGACAGATCCTACAATGAGCAGTTCTTC
abundance: .; v_gene: TRBV18; j_gene: TRBJ1-1; d_gene: TRBD1; CDR3aa: CASSPIGGMGTEAFF; CDR3nt: TGTGCCAGCTCACCCATAGGGGGCATGGGCACTGAAGCTTTCTTT
abundance: .; v_gene: TRBV30; j_gene: TRBJ2-7; d_gene: TRBD1; CDR3aa: CAWSWAGGYEQYF; CDR3nt: TGTGCCTGGAGTTGGGCAGGGGGCTACGAGCAGTACTTC
abundance: .; v_gene: TRBV5-1; j_gene: TRBJ2-3; d_gene: .; CDR3aa: CASSLSSRITGTDTQYF; CDR3nt: TGCGCCAGCAGCCTGAGCTCGAGGATTACGGGCACAGATACGCAGTATTTT
abundance: .; v_gene: TRBV15; j_gene: TRBJ2-2; d_gene: .; CDR3aa: CATSRDRRGLRRTGELFF; CDR3nt: TGTGCCACCAGCAGAGATCGTCGGGGTCTACGGAGGACCGGGGAGCTGTTTTTT
abundance: .; v_gene: TRBV2; j_gene: TRBJ1-1; d_gene: TRBD1; CDR3aa: CASTLMGQGGTEAFF; CDR3nt: TGTGCCAGCACTCTAATGGGGCAGGGGGGCACTGAAGCTTTCTTT
abundance: .; v_gene: TRBV4-2; j_gene: TRBJ1-1; d_gene: TRBD1; CDR3aa: CASSQSDRLTNTEAFF; CDR3nt: TGTGCCAGCAGCCAATCGGACAGGCTGACGAACACTGAAGCTTTCTTT
abundance: once; v_gene: TRBV2; j_gene: TRBJ1-6; d_gene: .; CDR3aa: CASNSFSYNSPLHF; CDR3nt: TGTGCCAGCAATAGTTTCTCCTATAATTCACCCCTCCACTTT
abundance: once; v_gene: TRBV18; j_gene: TRBJ2-1; d_gene: .; CDR3aa: CASSPPVLSSYNEQFF; CDR3nt: TGTGCCAGCTCACCACCGGTACTTAGCTCCTACAATGAGCAGTTCTTC
abundance: .; v_gene: TRBV29-1; j_gene: TRBJ2-6; d_gene: .; CDR3aa: CSVPSGLTVSGANVLTF; CDR3nt: TGCAGCGTTCCTTCCGGACTCACAGTCTCTGGGGCCAACGTCCTGACTTTC
abundance: .; v_gene: TRBV19; j_gene: TRBJ1-2; d_gene: .; CDR3aa: CASSITGIIKNNGYTF; CDR3nt: TGTGCCAGTAGTATAACGGGAATAATCAAGAACAATGGCTACACCTTC
abundance: .; v_gene: TRBV7-9; j_gene: TRBJ1-1; d_gene: .; CDR3aa: CASSPPRRDAEAFF; CDR3nt: TGTGCCAGCAGCCCCCCCAGGCGGGACGCTGAAGCTTTCTTT
abundance: .; v_gene: TRBV5-4; j_gene: TRBJ2-5; d_gene: TRBD1; CDR3aa: CASSHGTGVETQYF; CDR3nt: TGTGCCAGCAGCCACGGGACAGGGGTAGAGACCCAGTACTTC
abundance: .; v_gene: TRBV7-6; j_gene: TRBJ2-3; d_gene: TRBD2; CDR3aa: CASSYNPAGRGTDTQYF; CDR3nt: TGTGCCAGCAGCTACAACCCAGCGGGGAGGGGCACAGATACGCAGTATTTT
abundance: few; v_gene: TRBV9; j_gene: TRBJ1-4; d_gene: .; CDR3aa: CASSAQGGNEKLFF; CDR3nt: TGTGCCAGCAGCGCACAGGGAGGGAATGAAAAACTGTTTTTT
abundance: .; v_gene: TRBV10-2; j_gene: TRBJ2-3; d_gene: .; CDR3aa: CASSESRWEKTDTQYF; CDR3nt: TGCGCCAGCAGTGAGTCTAGGTGGGAGAAGACAGATACGCAGTATTTT
abundance: .; v_gene: TRBV7-2; j_gene: TRBJ1-2; d_gene: .; CDR3aa: CASSLGPGINYGYTF; CDR3nt: TGTGCCAGCAGCTTAGGGCCGGGAATTAACTATGGCTACACCTTC
abundance: .; v_gene: TRBV27; j_gene: TRBJ1-1; d_gene: .; CDR3aa: CASTVRGPEAFF; CDR3nt: TGTGCCAGCACCGTTAGGGGCCCTGAAGCTTTCTTT
abundance: .; v_gene: TRBV11-2; j_gene: TRBJ2-4; d_gene: .; CDR3aa: CASSAYLGKNIQYF; CDR3nt: TGTGCCAGCTCGGCTTACCTAGGCAAAAACATTCAGTACTTC
abundance: .; v_gene: TRBV5-1; j_gene: TRBJ2-3; d_gene: TRBD1; CDR3aa: CASSLGDRVTTDTQYF; CDR3nt: TGCGCCAGCAGCTTGGGCGACAGGGTGACCACAGATACGCAGTATTTT
abundance: .; v_gene: TRBV6-5; j_gene: TRBJ1-5; d_gene: .; CDR3aa: CASSIQGPSQPQHF; CDR3nt: TGTGCCAGCAGCATACAGGGTCCTTCACAGCCCCAGCATTTT
abundance: .; v_gene: TRBV9; j_gene: TRBJ2-5; d_gene: TRBD2; CDR3aa: CASSFHLAGGQETQYF; CDR3nt: TGTGCCAGCAGCTTTCATCTAGCGGGGGGTCAAGAGACCCAGTACTTC
abundance: .; v_gene: TRBV6-5; j_gene: TRBJ2-3; d_gene: TRBD2; CDR3aa: CASSTGTSRWDTQYF; CDR3nt: TGTGCCAGCAGTACCGGGACTAGCAGGTGGGATACGCAGTATTTT
abundance: .; v_gene: TRBV28; j_gene: TRBJ2-5; d_gene: TRBD2; CDR3aa: CASSPPTSGTHF; CDR3nt: TGTGCCAGCAGTCCTCCTACTAGCGGGACGCACTTC
abundance: .; v_gene: TRBV28; j_gene: TRBJ1-5; d_gene: TRBD1; CDR3aa: CASSPTGYNQPQHF; CDR3nt: TGTGCCAGCAGCCCGACAGGGTACAATCAGCCCCAGCATTTT
abundance: .; v_gene: TRBV28; j_gene: TRBJ1-4; d_gene: .; CDR3aa: CASSLRWSGDEKLFF; CDR3nt: TGTGCCAGCAGTTTAAGGTGGTCAGGGGATGAAAAACTGTTTTTT